These 29 T cell receptor beta chains share one sample of origin, sequenced in a study of Tregs in tolerant kidney transplant recipients. Assay used: immunoSEQ multiplex PCR; TCRdb lists only in-frame clones, some missing. The sample holds about 69,000 clones; roughly nine tenths are singletons and the top ten take approximately 0.39%. This material consisted of CD4+ T cells from blood, taken before the transplant. Source of these receptors: a human donor who received a combined kidney and bone marrow transplant.

This clone was found a few times. The J gene is TRBJ1-2, the V gene TRBV28; D unresolved. The CDR3 contains 12 residues. V was pared by 8 bases and J by 5 bases, with 12 bases between. Per germline, CDR1 MDHEN and CDR2 SYDVKM. The CDR3 DNA follows: TGTGCCAGCTCCCCTGAGCGGTATGGCTACACCTTC. This translates into CASSPERYGYTF.

This sequence joins TRBV4-2 and TRBJ2-7; TRBD1 agrees at 8 bases. CDR3 length: 15 amino acids. Trimming at V came to 0 bases and at J to 3 bases, leaving 4 bases not matched to a gene. Germline V lookup: CDR1 LGHNA, CDR2 YNFKEQ. The chain's CDR3 is CASSQEGDRSYEQYF. CDR3 nucleotide sequence: TGTGCCAGCAGCCAAGAGGGGGACAGGAGCTACGAGCAGTACTTC.

This clone has just one count. The chain is built from TRBV29-1 and TRBJ2-5; TRBD1 aligns across 7 bases. The J call may be wrong; the DNA end is better matched by TRBJ2-7. This CDR3 has 13 residues. Per the germline V gene, CDR1 is SQVTM and CDR2 is ANQGSEA. The CDR3 here is CSVSGTDRYEQYF. DNA for the CDR3: TGCAGCGTTTCCGGGACAGACCGCTACGAGCAGTACTTC.

In its sample, this clone was seen a few times. The chain combines TRBV19 with TRBJ1-1; D is undetermined. Trimming left V 3 bases short and J 0 bases short, with 11 bases between. The CDR3 sequence is 15 residues long. Germline CDR1 and CDR2: LNHDA and SQIVND (reference sequence). CDR3 nucleotide sequence: TGTGCCAGTAGTATTGCCAGTTCCATGAACACTGAAGCTTTCTTT. Its translation is CASSIASSMNTEAFF.

This clone showed up just once. This sequence joins TRBV6-5 and TRBJ2-3; D not certain. The CDR3 has 14 amino acids. From germline, CDR1 is MNHEY and CDR2 SVGAGI. V was clipped by 11 bases and J by 8 bases, with 23 bases between them. CDR3 bases: TGTGCCTCGCGGAGCCAGCCGGTATCGGGTACGCAGTATTTT. Residues: CASRSQPVSGTQYF.

The chain is built from TRBV29-1 and TRBJ2-3, with TRBD1 matching 8 bases. CDR3 length: 13 residues. The V gene end was trimmed by 4 bases and the J gene end by 4 bases; junction bases not matched to a gene: 4. In germline, CDR1 is SQVTM, CDR2 ANQGSEA. CDR3 sequence: CSVGQGASDTQYF. The CDR3 DNA sequence: TGCAGCGTTGGTCAGGGGGCGTCAGATACGCAGTATTTT.

The count of this clone is one. V usage is TRBV6-1 and J usage is TRBJ1-1; 9 bases fit TRBD1. The CDR3 has 15 amino acids. Unmatched junction bases numbered 13, after V lost 2 bases and J lost 12 bases. Germline V gene sequence: CDR1 MNHNS, CDR2 SASEGT. The CDR3 protein is CASSENRGRASRTFF. The CDR3 nucleotides are TGTGCCAGCAGTGAAAACAGGGGGCGTGCGTCAAGGACTTTCTTT.

The gene calls are TRBV2 and TRBJ1-2; 9 bases match TRBD1. Trimming removed 5 bases from V and 8 bases from J; junction bases left unmatched: 9. The CDR3 runs 14 residues. Germline assignment: CDR1 SNHLY and CDR2 FYNNEI. The CDR3 loop reads CASSRLQGAGGYTF. The CDR3 bases are TGTGCCAGCAGTCGGTTACAGGGGGCAGGAGGCTACACCTTC.

The V and J genes are TRBV7-3 and TRBJ2-1; 7 bases map to TRBD1. V was clipped by 2 bases and J by 4 bases; unmatched bases: 5. This CDR3 is built from 15 residues. Germline CDR1 is SGHTA and CDR2 is FQGTGA. CDR3 amino acids: CASSLLSRGYNEQFF. CDR3 bases: TGTGCCAGCAGCTTACTAAGCAGGGGGTACAATGAGCAGTTCTTC.

The chain combines TRBV5-1 with TRBJ2-5; 9 nucleotides line up with TRBD1. Germline V gene lookup returns CDR1 SGHRS and CDR2 YFSETQ. Trimming removed 10 bases from V and 5 bases from J; junction bases left unmatched: 12. The CDR3 runs to 14 residues. The chain's CDR3 is CASSAGTGLETQYF. CDR3 nucleotides: TGCGCCTCCTCGGCGGGGACAGGGTTGGAGACCCAGTACTTC.

This chain joins TRBV5-1 and TRBJ2-7; the match to TRBD1 covers 10 bases. This CDR3 region has 15 residues. Germline lookup yields CDR1 SGHRS and CDR2 YFSETQ. The V and J ends lost 0 bases and 3 bases, in that order; junction bases with no gene match: 3. CDR3: CASSLGGQGYYEQYF. Here the CDR3 DNA reads TGCGCCAGCAGCTTGGGGGGACAGGGGTACTACGAGCAGTACTTC.

The chain is built from TRBV28 and TRBJ2-2, with D unresolved. Germline CDR1 MDHEN, CDR2 SYDVKM. The CDR3 has 13 residues. V was shortened by 8 bases and J by 1 base, with 8 bases between the two germline ends. CDR3 bases: TGTGCCAGCCCTTCACAGAACACCGGGGAGCTGTTTTTT. Protein product: CASPSQNTGELFF.

V usage is TRBV28 and J usage is TRBJ1-2; 7 bases are shared with TRBD1. Germline V gene data show CDR1 as MDHEN and CDR2 as SYDVKM. Trimming removed 3 bases from V and 0 bases from J; junction bases left unmatched: 7. The CDR3 is made up of 16 amino acids. The CDR3 here is CASSFGGQSSNYGYTF. CDR3 sequence (DNA): TGTGCCAGCAGTTTTGGGGGACAGTCTTCTAACTATGGCTACACCTTC.

This chain joins TRBV10-3 and TRBJ1-5, with 8 bases lining up with TRBD1. V trimming: 6 bases; J trimming: 0 bases; junction bases outside the gene matches: 10. The CDR3 contains 17 residues. CDR1 and CDR2 from the germline V gene are ENHRY and SYGVKD. The CDR3 DNA follows: TGTGCCATCAGAAGAACAGGGGGAGAGTATAGCAATCAGCCCCAGCATTTT. As protein: CAIRRTGGEYSNQPQHF.

This clone was detected only once. The chain uses TRBV18 and TRBJ2-1, with TRBD2 matching 10 bases. The CDR3 sequence is 15 residues long. Trimming at V came to 4 bases and at J to 4 bases, leaving 4 bases not matched to a gene. Germline assignment: CDR1 KGHSH and CDR2 LQKENI. Here the CDR3 reads CASSLGLAAYNEQFF. The CDR3 DNA sequence: TGTGCCAGCTCACTAGGACTAGCGGCTTACAATGAGCAGTTCTTC.

The V and J genes are TRBV5-1 and TRBJ2-1, with 7 positions matching TRBD2. V trimming: 7 bases; J trimming: 0 bases; junction bases outside the gene matches: 7. The CDR3 is 15 amino acids. Germline lookup yields CDR1 SGHRS and CDR2 YFSETQ. CDR3 bases: TGCGCCAGCCAACTAGCGATGAGCTCCTACAATGAGCAGTTCTTC. As protein: CASQLAMSSYNEQFF.

The chain recombines TRBV7-9 with TRBJ2-1, with D possibly matching TRBD1 (5 bases). Germline assignment: CDR1 SEHNR and CDR2 FQNEAQ (reference sequence). V gave up 5 bases and J gave up 8 bases, with 13 bases separating them. CDR3 size: 13 residues. The chain's CDR3 is CASSGARQDEQFF. Here the CDR3 DNA reads TGTGCCAGCAGCGGGGCCCGCCAGGATGAGCAGTTCTTC.

V usage is TRBV9 and J usage is TRBJ2-7; 9 nucleotides align to TRBD2. The germline CDR1 and CDR2 sequences are SGDLS and YYNGEE. The CDR3 loop spans 17 amino acids. The junction had 13 bases not matched to a gene; V was cut back by 3 bases and J by 3 bases. The DNA of the CDR3 is TGTGCCAGCAGCGGAAACCCGCATAGCGGGGGAAACTACGAGCAGTACTTC. This gives the protein CASSGNPHSGGNYEQYF.

The J gene is TRBJ2-7, the V gene TRBV18; 11 bases agree with TRBD2. CDR3 length equals 17 residues. The junction had 13 bases not matched to a gene; V was cut back by 2 bases and J by 7 bases. Germline-derived CDR1 and CDR2 are KGHSH and LQKENI. DNA for the CDR3: TGTGCCAGCTCACCAGGATTAGCGGGAGGGCCTTTGGGTGAGCAGTACTTC. Translating it yields CASSPGLAGGPLGEQYF.

V usage is TRBV15 and J usage is TRBJ2-5, with 8 bases aligning to TRBD1. Germline V gene sequence: CDR1 LNHNV, CDR2 YYDKDF (reference sequence). Trimming cost V 3 bases and J 5 bases; bases outside gene matches: 5. CDR3 length equals 14 residues. The CDR3 reads CATSSRQGWETQYF. As DNA, the CDR3 is TGTGCCACCAGCAGTAGACAGGGGTGGGAGACCCAGTACTTC.

This clone was seen just once. CDR3 region: CASSYSWGEGTEAFF. The CDR3, as DNA: TGTGCCAGCAGTTACTCCTGGGGAGAGGGAACTGAAGCTTTCTTT. The J gene is TRBJ1-1, the V gene TRBV6-6; D is undetermined. V was shortened by 0 bases and J by 5 bases, with 13 bases between the two germline ends. CDR3 length: 15 residues. Germline V gene sequence: CDR1 MNHNY, CDR2 SVGAGI (reference sequence).

This clone was seen just once. The chain employs TRBV5-1 and TRBJ1-3; D remains unclear. CDR3 length equals 15 residues. CDR1 SGHRS and CDR2 YFSETQ come from the germline V gene. V was trimmed by 4 bases and J by 0 bases, leaving 11 bases between them. The CDR3 is CASSQEGNSGNTIYF. In DNA, the CDR3 is TGCGCCAGCAGCCAGGAGGGTAACTCTGGAAACACCATATATTTT.

V gene TRBV28 combines with J gene TRBJ1-4; D unclear. The CDR3 has 13 residues. The V gene's germline CDR1 is MDHEN and CDR2 SYDVKM. Trimming removed 7 bases at V and 0 bases at J, with 6 bases between. The CDR3 sequence is CASTGSTNEKLFF. Here the CDR3 DNA reads TGTGCCAGCACGGGATCAACTAATGAAAAACTGTTTTTT. Combining the CDR3 with reference TRBV28 and TRBJ1-4 gives the whole variable domain DVKVTQSSRYLVKRTGEKVFLECVQDMDHENMFWYRQDPGLGLRLIYFSYDVKMKEKGDIPEGYSVSREKKERFSLILESASTNQTSMYLCASTGSTNEKLFFGSGTQLSVL.

This clone was seen once. The V gene is TRBV7-8, the J gene TRBJ2-1; 9 bases are a match to TRBD2. V lost 5 bases and J lost 6; bases outside the gene matches: 11. There are 16 residues in the CDR3. Germline CDR1 is SGHVS and CDR2 is FQNEAQ. CDR3 bases: TGTGCCAGCAGCCACCGGGAGGGACTAGCAGGCAATGAGCAGTTCTTC. Protein: CASSHREGLAGNEQFF.

The chain is built from TRBV7-9 and TRBJ1-1, with 8 positions matching TRBD1. Germline assignment: CDR1 SEHNR and CDR2 FQNEAQ (reference sequence). Unmatched junction bases numbered 6, after V lost 5 bases and J lost 4 bases. The CDR3 consists of 14 residues. CDR3 DNA: TGTGCCAGCAGCGCACAGGGGGAGTCCACTGAAGCTTTCTTT. The encoded protein is CASSAQGESTEAFF.

The V gene is TRBV6-6, the J gene TRBJ2-5; a possible D gene is TRBD1 (6 bases). V was trimmed by 4 bases and J by 10 bases, leaving 19 bases between them. Germline V gives CDR1 MNHNY, CDR2 SVGAGI (reference sequence). The CDR3 is 14 amino acids. CDR3 sequence: CASSWDMGRDGQYF. CDR3 nucleotides: TGTGCCAGCAGTTGGGACATGGGAAGAGACGGCCAGTACTTC.

This clone has only a few counts. The chain combines TRBV2 with TRBJ1-5; the D is unclear. The CDR3 extends over 14 amino acids. From germline, CDR1 is SNHLY and CDR2 FYNNEI. V was cut by 6 bases and J by 0 bases, with 9 bases left in between. CDR3 nucleotides: TGTGCCAGCAGGAGGGATTCTAGCAATCAGCCCCAGCATTTT. This encodes CASRRDSSNQPQHF.

CDR3 protein: CASSLRGLEQTGTQYF. For the CDR3, the DNA is TGTGCCAGCAGTTTACGAGGGCTAGAGCAGACCGGGACCCAGTACTTC. The chain uses TRBV28 and TRBJ2-5; D may be TRBD2 (5 bases). V gave up 2 bases and J gave up 7 bases, with 20 bases separating them. The CDR3 contains 16 residues. Germline assignment: CDR1 MDHEN and CDR2 SYDVKM.

V usage is TRBV2 and J usage is TRBJ2-7, with 8 bases matching TRBD2. The CDR3 extends over 13 amino acids. V was clipped by 8 bases and J by 3 bases; unmatched bases: 6. The germline CDR1 and CDR2 sequences are SNHLY and FYNNEI. DNA of the CDR3: TGTGCCAGCTTGGGACTAGGTGGCTACGAGCAGTACTTC. This sequence encodes CASLGLGGYEQYF.